What follows are 25 T cell receptor beta chains derived from one specimen sequenced in a study of CD8 T cells in Susac syndrome. The authors reverse transcribed roughly 0.5 to 1 ug RNA with random hexamers. TCRdb itself ran the immunoSEQ multiplex PCR reads through MiXCR, one entry per CDR3 protein. The table has around 80,000 distinct CDR3 sequences, roughly 94% seen once. The specimen sequenced was CD8+ T cells from PBMCs. These receptors were taken from a human donor with Susac syndrome.

The genes are TRBV28 and TRBJ2-5; D perhaps matches TRBD1 (6 bases). V dropped 6 bases and J dropped 2 bases, with 16 bases sitting between them. Germline CDR1 reads MDHEN; CDR2 reads SYDVKM. The CDR3 runs 15 residues. The CDR3 loop reads CASSLLRDTQETQYF. The CDR3 region has the DNA TGTGCCAGCAGCTTACTCCGGGACACACAAGAGACCCAGTACTTC.

The chain recombines TRBV4-1 with TRBJ1-1, with 10 bases that match TRBD1. Unmatched junction bases numbered 8, after V lost 5 bases and J lost 5 bases. The CDR3 loop spans 15 amino acids. CDR1 and CDR2 (germline): MGHRA, YSYEKL. The CDR3 region has the DNA TGCGCCAGCAGCTCGCGGACAGGGGGAAAGACTGAAGCTTTCTTT. Amino acids: CASSSRTGGKTEAFF.

Written as DNA, the CDR3 is TGCAGTGCTAGTATTAGCAGGGCAGAATTTGGCAATCAGCCCCAGCATTTT. It yields the protein CSASISRAEFGNQPQHF. This chain links TRBV20-1 with TRBJ1-5, with D maybe TRBD1 (5 bases). Trimming pared 3 bases from V and 2 bases from J, leaving 20 bases between. The CDR3 consists of 17 residues. Germline V CDR1 and CDR2: DFQATT, SNEGSKA (reference sequence).

The genes are TRBV24-1 and TRBJ2-3, with 9 nucleotides matching TRBD2. The J segment lost 5 bases and the V segment lost 0 bases, leaving 5 bases of the junction unmatched. From germline, CDR1 is KGHDR and CDR2 SFDVKD. CDR3 length: 16 residues. The CDR3 DNA sequence: TGTGCCACCAGTGATTTGTCTAGCGGGGATAGAGATACGCAGTATTTT. The encoded protein is CATSDLSSGDRDTQYF.

The V and J genes are TRBV27 and TRBJ2-1, with unresolved D. CDR1 MNHEY and CDR2 SMNVEV come from the germline V gene (reference sequence). CDR3 length equals 17 residues. V was clipped by 2 bases and J by 0 bases, with 14 bases between them. CDR3 nucleotides: TGTGCCAGCAGTTTAGTTGTTGCAGACCCCTCCTACAATGAGCAGTTCTTC. Protein product: CASSLVVADPSYNEQFF.

This rearrangement joins TRBV6-5 to TRBJ2-6, with D unresolved. With 4 bases removed from V and 2 bases from J, the gap between germline ends came to 12 bases. The CDR3 contains 16 residues. Germline V CDR1 and CDR2: MNHEY, SVGAGI. CDR3 nucleotide sequence: TGTGCCAGCAGTTTCTCCCGTAGTCCTGGGGCCAACGTCCTGACTTTC. Translated, it gives CASSFSRSPGANVLTF.

The chain recombines TRBV14 with TRBJ1-2, with TRBD1 as a possible D gene (5 bases). The CDR3 totals 17 residues. Looked up from germline, CDR1 is SGHDN and CDR2 is FVKESK. The V end lost 0 bases, the J end lost 0 bases, and 14 bases lay between the germline ends. CDR3 DNA sequence: TGTGCCAGCAGCCAAGATCATAGAGGGGACTCTAACTATGGCTACACCTTC. Amino acids: CASSQDHRGDSNYGYTF.

The rearrangement uses TRBV15 and TRBJ2-5; D ambiguous. The CDR3 extends over 12 amino acids. Germline-derived CDR1 and CDR2 are LNHNV and YYDKDF (reference sequence). V lost 1 base and J lost 5, with 5 bases in between. DNA for the CDR3: TGTGCCACCAGCAGAGCCAGGGAGACCCAGTACTTC. Protein product: CATSRARETQYF.

The rearrangement links TRBV15 to TRBJ1-5; TRBD1 agrees at 8 bases. Germline CDR1 is LNHNV and CDR2 is YYDKDF (reference sequence). The V and J ends lost 5 bases and 7 bases, in that order; junction bases with no gene match: 4. The CDR3 totals 13 residues. The CDR3 coding sequence is TGTGCCACCAGCTCTGACAGGGGCCAGCCCCAGCATTTT. This translates into CATSSDRGQPQHF.

The CDR3 bases are TGTGCCAGTAGTAAACCCGCGGGACACCCCTACGAGCAGTACTTC. Residues: CASSKPAGHPYEQYF. The J gene is TRBJ2-7, the V gene TRBV19; D is possibly TRBD1 or TRBD2 (6 bases each). V lost 4 bases and J 2 bases, leaving 15 bases between the germline ends. CDR3 size: 15 residues. Looked up from germline, CDR1 is LNHDA and CDR2 is SQIVND (reference sequence).

The chain joins TRBV9 to TRBJ2-3; 9 bases fit TRBD1. Germline V gene lookup returns CDR1 SGDLS and CDR2 YYNGEE. The trim removed 4 bases at V and 5 bases at J, leaving 11 bases unmatched. This CDR3 is built from 16 residues. CDR3 nucleotide sequence: TGTGCCAGCAGCCCCGGTCTGGGGACAGGGAGAGATACGCAGTATTTT. As protein: CASSPGLGTGRDTQYF.

This chain joins TRBV20-1 and TRBJ1-1; D ambiguous. Trimming left V 3 bases short and J 8 bases short, with 4 bases between. CDR1 is DFQATT, CDR2 SNEGSKA, per germline (reference sequence). The CDR3 has 9 residues. The CDR3 protein is CSASPEAFF. The CDR3 region has the DNA TGCAGTGCTAGCCCAGAAGCTTTCTTT.

This chain connects TRBV6-4 to TRBJ2-3; weak D call: TRBD2 (5 bases). Trimming cost V 4 bases and J 0 bases, with 5 bases left between them. The germline V gene encodes CDR1 MRHNA and CDR2 SNTAGT. The CDR3 is made up of 13 amino acids. The CDR3 region has the DNA TGTGCCAGCAGTGCGGGAAGCACAGATACGCAGTATTTT. Translated, it gives CASSAGSTDTQYF.

The chain employs TRBV6-2 or TRBV6-3 and TRBJ2-1, with 10 bases aligning to TRBD2. The V and J ends lost 3 bases and 3 bases, in that order; junction bases with no gene match: 17. CDR1 and CDR2 (germline): MNHEY, SVGEGT. The CDR3 has 20 residues. CDR3 nucleotides: TGTGCCAGCAGTTATTCGATAGCGGGGGGTCCCAGAGATTTCTACAATGAGCAGTTCTTC. Translating gives CASSYSIAGGPRDFYNEQFF.

In its sample, this clonotype was seen once. J is TRBJ2-3 and V is TRBV12-5; D unclear. This CDR3 contains 13 residues. Trimming stripped 2 bases from V and 0 bases from J, with 3 bases between. The germline V gene encodes CDR1 LGHNT and CDR2 FRNRAP. The DNA of the CDR3 is TGTGCTAGTGGTTTGACCAGCACAGATACGCAGTATTTT. It codes for CASGLTSTDTQYF.

This clonotype was observed a single time. The chain combines TRBV9 with TRBJ2-2; 7 bases align to TRBD1. Looked up from germline, CDR1 is SGDLS and CDR2 is YYNGEE. V was pared by 0 bases and J by 5 bases, with 4 bases of the junction left unmatched. The CDR3 consists of 15 residues. The CDR3 coding sequence is TGTGCCAGCAGCGTAGTGGACAGGCTAACCGGGGAGCTGTTTTTT. Translated: CASSVVDRLTGELFF.

The chain combines TRBV7-9 with TRBJ2-1, with 8 bases matching TRBD2. V was clipped by 10 bases and J by 1 base; unmatched bases: 6. There are 14 residues in the CDR3. Germline V gives CDR1 SEHNR, CDR2 FQNEAQ (reference sequence). CDR3 region: CANGGGRSYNEQFF. The CDR3 coding sequence is TGTGCCAACGGGGGGGGCAGATCCTACAATGAGCAGTTCTTC.

The J gene is TRBJ1-1, the V gene TRBV29-1; D is unclear. The CDR3 loop spans 12 amino acids. Germline CDR1 and CDR2: SQVTM and ANQGSEA. Trimming removed 2 bases at V and 2 bases at J, with 6 bases between. The CDR3 DNA follows: TGCAGCGTTGAAAGGCCTAACACTGAAGCTTTCTTT. Translated: CSVERPNTEAFF.

This chain links TRBV7-9 with TRBJ2-7, with TRBD1 matching 10 bases. The germline gives CDR1 SEHNR, CDR2 FQNEAQ (reference sequence). The length of the CDR3 is 15 residues. The V segment lost 5 bases and the J segment 0 bases; nucleotides outside the gene matches: 4. This CDR3 reads CASSGTGASSYEQYF. CDR3 coding DNA: TGTGCCAGCAGCGGGACAGGGGCCTCCTCCTACGAGCAGTACTTC.

The chain links TRBV19 to TRBJ2-6; TRBD1 matches 7 bases. The CDR3 has 16 amino acids. Germline V lookup: CDR1 LNHDA, CDR2 SQIVND (reference sequence). Trimming cost V 3 bases and J 2 bases; bases outside gene matches: 4. The CDR3 coding sequence is TGTGCCAGTAGTATCGAGGGGGCGCCTGGGGCCAACGTCCTGACTTTC. Encoded protein: CASSIEGAPGANVLTF.

The V gene is TRBV7-3, the J gene TRBJ1-3; D is unresolved. Germline CDR1 SGHTA, CDR2 FQGTGA. The V gene lost 5 bases and the J gene lost 0 bases, with 2 bases spanning the gap. This CDR3 is built from 12 residues. The CDR3 DNA is TGTGCCAGCAGCGACTCTGGAAACACCATATATTTT. Its translation is CASSDSGNTIYF.

The chain has TRBV10-3 and TRBJ2-3; TRBD2 agrees at 8 bases. Germline trimming cut 0 bases from V and 6 bases from J; bases unmatched to any gene: 14. CDR3 length equals 18 residues. Germline values: CDR1 ENHRY, CDR2 SYGVKD. The chain's CDR3 is CAISESGTAGEKGDTQYF. In nucleotides, the CDR3 is TGTGCCATCAGTGAGTCGGGTACAGCGGGGGAAAAAGGGGATACGCAGTATTTT.

V and J are TRBV4-3 and TRBJ1-1, with D perhaps matching TRBD1 (6 bases). The CDR3 spans 15 residues. V was clipped by 4 bases and J by 3 bases, with 15 bases between them. CDR1 LGHNA and CDR2 YSLEER come from the germline V gene. CDR3 DNA sequence: TGCGCCAGCAGCCCGACTCGGGGGCGCGACACTGAAGCTTTCTTT. Protein sequence: CASSPTRGRDTEAFF.

This clonotype was counted a few times. V is TRBV12-3 or TRBV12-4 and J is TRBJ2-7; D not certain. Trimming cost V 6 bases and J 0 bases, with 6 bases left between them. The length of the CDR3 is 12 residues. This chain's CDR3 is CASSTSSYEQYF. The DNA of the CDR3 is TGTGCCAGCAGCACCAGCTCCTACGAGCAGTACTTC.

The chain combines TRBV20-1 with TRBJ2-2; D might be TRBD1 (5 bases). The V gene's germline CDR1 is DFQATT and CDR2 SNEGSKA (reference sequence). This CDR3 has 13 amino acids. Trimming took 4 bases from V and 4 from J, leaving 10 bases between them. DNA for the CDR3: TGCAGTGCTAACAGGAGATCCACCGGGGAGCTGTTTTTT. Protein: CSANRRSTGELFF.